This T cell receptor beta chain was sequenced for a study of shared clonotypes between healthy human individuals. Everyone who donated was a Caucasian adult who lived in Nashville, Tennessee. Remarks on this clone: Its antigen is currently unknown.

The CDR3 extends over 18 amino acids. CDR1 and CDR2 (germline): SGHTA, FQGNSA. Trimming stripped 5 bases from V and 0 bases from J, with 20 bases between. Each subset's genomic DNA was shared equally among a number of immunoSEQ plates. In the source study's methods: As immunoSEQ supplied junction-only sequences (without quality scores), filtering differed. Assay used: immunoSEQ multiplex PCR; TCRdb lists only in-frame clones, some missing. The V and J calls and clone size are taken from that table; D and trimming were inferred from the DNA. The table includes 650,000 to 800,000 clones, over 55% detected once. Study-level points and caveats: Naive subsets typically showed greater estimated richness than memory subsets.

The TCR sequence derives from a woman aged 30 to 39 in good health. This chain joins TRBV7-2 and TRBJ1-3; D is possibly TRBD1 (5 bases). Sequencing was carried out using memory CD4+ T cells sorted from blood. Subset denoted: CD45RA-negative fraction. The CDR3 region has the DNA TGTGCCAGCAGCCAAGGGCGGCTCGGGACTGACTCTGGAAACACCATATATTTT. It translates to CASSQGRLGTDSGNTIYF.